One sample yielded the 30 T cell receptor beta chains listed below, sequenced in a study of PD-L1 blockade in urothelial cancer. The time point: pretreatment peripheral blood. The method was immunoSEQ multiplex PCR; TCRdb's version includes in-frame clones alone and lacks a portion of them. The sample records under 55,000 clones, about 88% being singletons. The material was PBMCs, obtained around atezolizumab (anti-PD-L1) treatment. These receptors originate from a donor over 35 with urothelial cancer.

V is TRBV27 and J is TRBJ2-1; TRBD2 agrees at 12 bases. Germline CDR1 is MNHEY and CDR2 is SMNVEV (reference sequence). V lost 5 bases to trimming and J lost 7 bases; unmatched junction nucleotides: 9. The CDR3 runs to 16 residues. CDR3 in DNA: TGTGCCAGCAGTCCACTAGCGGGAGGAGGGGGAAATGAGCAGTTCTTC. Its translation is CASSPLAGGGGNEQFF.

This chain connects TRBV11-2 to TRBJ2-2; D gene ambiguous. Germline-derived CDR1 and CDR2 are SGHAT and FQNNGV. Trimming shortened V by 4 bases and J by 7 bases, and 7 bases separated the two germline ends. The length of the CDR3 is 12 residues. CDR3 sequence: CASSSLSGELFF. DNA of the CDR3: TGTGCCAGCAGCTCCCTGAGCGGGGAGCTGTTTTTT.

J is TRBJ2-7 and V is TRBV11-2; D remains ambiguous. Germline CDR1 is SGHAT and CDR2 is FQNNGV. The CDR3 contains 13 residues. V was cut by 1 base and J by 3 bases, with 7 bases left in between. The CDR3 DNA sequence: TGTGCCAGCAGCTTAGGCGATCTCTACGAGCAGTACTTC. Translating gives CASSLGDLYEQYF.

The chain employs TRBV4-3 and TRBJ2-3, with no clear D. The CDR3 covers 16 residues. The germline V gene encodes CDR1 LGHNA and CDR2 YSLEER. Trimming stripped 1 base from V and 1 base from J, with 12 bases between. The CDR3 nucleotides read TGCGCCAGCAGCCAAGGCAGTGGGCGACGCACAGATACGCAGTATTTT. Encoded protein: CASSQGSGRRTDTQYF.

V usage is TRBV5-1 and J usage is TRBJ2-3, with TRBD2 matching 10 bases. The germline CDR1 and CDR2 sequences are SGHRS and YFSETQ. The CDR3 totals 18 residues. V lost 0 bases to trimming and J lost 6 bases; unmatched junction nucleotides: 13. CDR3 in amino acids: CASSLVPGLAGVSDTQYF. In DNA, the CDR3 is TGCGCCAGCAGCTTGGTTCCCGGGCTAGCGGGAGTGTCGGATACGCAGTATTTT.

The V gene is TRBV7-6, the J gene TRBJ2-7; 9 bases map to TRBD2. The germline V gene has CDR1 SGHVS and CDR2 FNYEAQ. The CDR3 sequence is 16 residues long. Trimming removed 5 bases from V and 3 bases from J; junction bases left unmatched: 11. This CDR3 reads CASSASGLAGSYEQYF. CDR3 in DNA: TGTGCCAGCAGCGCAAGTGGGCTAGCGGGAAGCTACGAGCAGTACTTC.

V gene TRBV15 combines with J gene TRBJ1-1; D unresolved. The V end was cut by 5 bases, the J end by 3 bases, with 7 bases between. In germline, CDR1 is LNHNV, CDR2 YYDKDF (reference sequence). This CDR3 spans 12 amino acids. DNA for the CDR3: TGTGCCACCAGCCCGCGGGACACTGAAGCTTTCTTT. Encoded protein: CATSPRDTEAFF. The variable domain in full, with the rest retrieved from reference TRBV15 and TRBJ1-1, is DAMVIQNPRYQVTQFGKPVTLSCSQTLNHNVMYWYQQKSSQAPKLLFHYYDKDFNNEADTPDNFQSRRPNTSFCFLDIRSPGLGDTAMYLCATSPRDTEAFFGQGTRLTVV.

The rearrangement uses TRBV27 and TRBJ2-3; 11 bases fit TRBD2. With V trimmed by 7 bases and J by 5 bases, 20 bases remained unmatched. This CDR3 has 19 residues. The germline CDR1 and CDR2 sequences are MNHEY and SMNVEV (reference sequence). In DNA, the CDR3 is TGTGCCAGCACACAACGGGGGCTAGCGGGAGGCGGGGGTAGAGATACGCAGTATTTT. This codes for CASTQRGLAGGGGRDTQYF.

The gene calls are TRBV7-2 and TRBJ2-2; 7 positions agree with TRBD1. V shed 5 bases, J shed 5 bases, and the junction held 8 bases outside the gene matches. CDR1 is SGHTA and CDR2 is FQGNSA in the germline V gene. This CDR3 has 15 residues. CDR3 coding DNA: TGTGCCAGCAGCCCCGGGACAGCTAGTACCGGGGAGCTGTTTTTT. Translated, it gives CASSPGTASTGELFF.

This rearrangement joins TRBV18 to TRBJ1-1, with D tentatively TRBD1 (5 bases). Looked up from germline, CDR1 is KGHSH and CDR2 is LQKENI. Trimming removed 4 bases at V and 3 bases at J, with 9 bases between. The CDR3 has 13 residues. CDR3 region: CASSQGRDTEAFF. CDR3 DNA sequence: TGTGCCAGCTCACAGGGGCGCGACACTGAAGCTTTCTTT.

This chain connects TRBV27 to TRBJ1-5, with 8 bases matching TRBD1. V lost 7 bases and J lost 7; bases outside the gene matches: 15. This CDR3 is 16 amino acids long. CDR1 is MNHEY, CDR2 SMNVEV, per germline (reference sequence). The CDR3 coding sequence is TGTGCCAGCACCCCCCGCGGCAGGGGGCTGGGGCAGCCCCAGCATTTT. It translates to CASTPRGRGLGQPQHF.

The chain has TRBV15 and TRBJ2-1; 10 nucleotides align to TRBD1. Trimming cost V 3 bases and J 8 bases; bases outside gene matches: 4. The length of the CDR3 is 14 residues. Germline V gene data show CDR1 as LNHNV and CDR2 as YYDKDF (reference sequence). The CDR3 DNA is TGTGCCACCAGCAGGGACAGGGGGTTGTATGAGCAGTTCTTC. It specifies CATSRDRGLYEQFF.

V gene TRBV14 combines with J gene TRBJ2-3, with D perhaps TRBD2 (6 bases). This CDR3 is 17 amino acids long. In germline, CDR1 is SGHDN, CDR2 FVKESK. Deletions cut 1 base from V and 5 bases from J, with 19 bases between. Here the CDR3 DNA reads TGTGCCAGCAGCCAAGTTTGGCGGGACCCTACACGAGATACGCAGTATTTT. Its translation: CASSQVWRDPTRDTQYF.

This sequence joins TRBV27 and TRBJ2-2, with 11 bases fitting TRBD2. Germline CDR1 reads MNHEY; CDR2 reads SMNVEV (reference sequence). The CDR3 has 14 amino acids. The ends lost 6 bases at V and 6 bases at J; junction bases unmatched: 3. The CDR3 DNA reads TGTGCCAGCAGGCGTAGCGGGAGGGCCGGGGAGCTGTTTTTT. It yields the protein CASRRSGRAGELFF.

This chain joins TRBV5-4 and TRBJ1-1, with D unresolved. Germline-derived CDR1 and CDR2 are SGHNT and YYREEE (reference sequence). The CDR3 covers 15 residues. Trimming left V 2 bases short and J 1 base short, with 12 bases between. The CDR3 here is CASSLPSDWNTEAFF. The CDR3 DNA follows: TGTGCCAGCAGCTTACCCTCGGACTGGAACACTGAAGCTTTCTTT.

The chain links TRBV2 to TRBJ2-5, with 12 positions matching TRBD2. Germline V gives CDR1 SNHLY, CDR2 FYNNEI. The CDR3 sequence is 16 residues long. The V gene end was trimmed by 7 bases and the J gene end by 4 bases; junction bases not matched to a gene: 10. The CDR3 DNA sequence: TGTGCCAGCAACCCCCGGACTAGCGGGATAGGAGAGACCCAGTACTTC. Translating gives CASNPRTSGIGETQYF.

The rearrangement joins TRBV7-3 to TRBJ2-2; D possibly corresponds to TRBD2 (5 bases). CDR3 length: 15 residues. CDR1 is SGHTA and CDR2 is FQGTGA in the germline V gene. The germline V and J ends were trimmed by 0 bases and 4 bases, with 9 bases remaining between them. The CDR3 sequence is CASSLTSAVTGELFF. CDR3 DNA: TGTGCCAGCAGCTTAACGTCAGCGGTCACCGGGGAGCTGTTTTTT.

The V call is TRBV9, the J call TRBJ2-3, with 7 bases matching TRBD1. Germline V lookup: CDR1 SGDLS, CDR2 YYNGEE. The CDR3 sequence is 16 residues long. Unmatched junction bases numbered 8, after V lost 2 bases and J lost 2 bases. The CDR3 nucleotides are TGTGCCAGCAGCGTCCGGGACAGCCATGCCACAGATACGCAGTATTTT. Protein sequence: CASSVRDSHATDTQYF.

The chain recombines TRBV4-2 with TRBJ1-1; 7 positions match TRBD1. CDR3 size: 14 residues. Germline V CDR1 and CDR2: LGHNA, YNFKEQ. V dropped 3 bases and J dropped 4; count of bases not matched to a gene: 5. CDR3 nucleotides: TGTGCCAGCAGCCAGGGCACAGGGGCCACTGAAGCTTTCTTT. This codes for CASSQGTGATEAFF.

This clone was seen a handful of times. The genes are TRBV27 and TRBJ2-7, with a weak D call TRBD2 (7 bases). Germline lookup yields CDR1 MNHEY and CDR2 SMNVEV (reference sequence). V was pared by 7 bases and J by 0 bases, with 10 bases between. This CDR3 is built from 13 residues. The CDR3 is CASMGGASYEQYF. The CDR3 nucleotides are TGTGCCAGCATGGGGGGGGCCTCCTACGAGCAGTACTTC.

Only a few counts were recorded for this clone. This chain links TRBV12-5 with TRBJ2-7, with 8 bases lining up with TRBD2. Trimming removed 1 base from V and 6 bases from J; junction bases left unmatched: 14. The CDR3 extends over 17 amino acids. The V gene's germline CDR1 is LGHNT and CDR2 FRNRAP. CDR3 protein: CASGLAPGGSGIFEQYF. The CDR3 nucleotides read TGTGCTAGTGGTTTGGCCCCCGGTGGTAGCGGGATTTTCGAGCAGTACTTC.

CDR3 protein: CASSPQGAGTEAFF. The CDR3 nucleotides read TGTGCCAGCAGTCCACAGGGGGCCGGCACTGAAGCTTTCTTT. This chain uses TRBV28 with TRBJ1-1; 9 bases are a match to TRBD1. This CDR3 has 14 amino acids. With V trimmed by 5 bases and J by 4 bases, 5 bases remained unmatched. Per the germline V gene, CDR1 is MDHEN and CDR2 is SYDVKM.

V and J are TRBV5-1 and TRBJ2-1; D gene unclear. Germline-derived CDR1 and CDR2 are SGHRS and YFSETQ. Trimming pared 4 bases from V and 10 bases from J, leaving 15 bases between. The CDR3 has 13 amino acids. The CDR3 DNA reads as TGCGCCAGCAGCCAGATGACTGGCGGAGAGCAGTTCTTC. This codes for CASSQMTGGEQFF.

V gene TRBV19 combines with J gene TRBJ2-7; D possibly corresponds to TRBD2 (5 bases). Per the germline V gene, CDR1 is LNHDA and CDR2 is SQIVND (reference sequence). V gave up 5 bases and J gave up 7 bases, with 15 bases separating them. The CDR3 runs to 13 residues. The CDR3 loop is CASSGRSTGEQYF. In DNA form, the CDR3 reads TGTGCCAGTAGTGGCCGCTCCACGGGGGAGCAGTACTTC.

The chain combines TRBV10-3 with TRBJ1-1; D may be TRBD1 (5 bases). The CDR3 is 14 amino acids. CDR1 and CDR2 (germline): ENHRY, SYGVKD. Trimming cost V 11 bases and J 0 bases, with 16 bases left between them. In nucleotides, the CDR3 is TGTGCCGCCTCAAGGGGCAGCATGAACACTGAAGCTTTCTTT. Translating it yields CAASRGSMNTEAFF.

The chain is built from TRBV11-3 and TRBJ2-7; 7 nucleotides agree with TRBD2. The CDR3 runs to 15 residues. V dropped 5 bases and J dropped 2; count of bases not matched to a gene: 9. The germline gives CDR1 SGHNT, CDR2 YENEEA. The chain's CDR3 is CASSHLEGGPYEQYF. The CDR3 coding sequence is TGTGCCAGCAGCCACTTGGAGGGAGGGCCCTACGAGCAGTACTTC.

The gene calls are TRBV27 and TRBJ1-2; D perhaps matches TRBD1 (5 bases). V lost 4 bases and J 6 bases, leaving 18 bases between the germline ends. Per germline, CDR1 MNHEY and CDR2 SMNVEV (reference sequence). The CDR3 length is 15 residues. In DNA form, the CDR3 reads TGTGCCAGCAGTTCGGGGGACCGGCTAAAGGATGGCTACACCTTC. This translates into CASSSGDRLKDGYTF.

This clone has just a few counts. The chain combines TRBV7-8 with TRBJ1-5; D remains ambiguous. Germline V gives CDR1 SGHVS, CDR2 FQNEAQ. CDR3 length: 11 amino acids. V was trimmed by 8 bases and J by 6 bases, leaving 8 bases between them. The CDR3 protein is CASSSGQPQHF. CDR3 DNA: TGTGCCAGCTCCTCAGGTCAGCCCCAGCATTTT.

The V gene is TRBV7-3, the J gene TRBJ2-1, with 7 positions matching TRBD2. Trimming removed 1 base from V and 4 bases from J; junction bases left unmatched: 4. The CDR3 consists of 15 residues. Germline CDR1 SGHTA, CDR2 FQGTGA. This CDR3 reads CASSLSLSGYNEQFF. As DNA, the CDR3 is TGTGCCAGCAGCTTAAGTCTTAGCGGGTACAATGAGCAGTTCTTC.

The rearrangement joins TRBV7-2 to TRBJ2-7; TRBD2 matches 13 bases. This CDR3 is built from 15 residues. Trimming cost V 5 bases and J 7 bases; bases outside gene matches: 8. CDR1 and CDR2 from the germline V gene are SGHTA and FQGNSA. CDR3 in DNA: TGTGCCAGCAGCCGACGGACTAGCGGGAGTGGAGAGCAGTACTTC. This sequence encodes CASSRRTSGSGEQYF.